The present T cell receptor beta chain was sequenced within a study of OX40 agonist ivuxolimab in advanced cancers. Trimming cost V 5 bases and J 0 bases, with 8 bases left between them. Germline V CDR1 and CDR2: SGHDT, YYEEEE. The CDR3 sequence is 14 residues long. Assay: immunoSEQ multiplex PCR; the TCRdb copy retains only in-frame clones and omits some. The table lists about 80,000 clones, about 90% of them singletons. This chain connects TRBV5-6 to TRBJ2-2; D gene unclear. This specimen was CD4+ or CD8+ T cells sorted from blood, taken in a trial of the OX40 agonist ivuxolimab. The origin of this receptor is an adult with an advanced solid tumor such as melanoma, head and neck, liver or kidney cancer. CDR3 nucleotide sequence: TGTGCCAGCAGGTACCAGGCGAACACCGGGGAGCTGTTTTTT. Translating it yields CASRYQANTGELFF.